These 9 T cell receptor beta chains came from one sample sequenced in a study of OX40 agonist ivuxolimab in advanced cancers. Clones were read by immunoSEQ multiplex PCR, and TCRdb kept only the in-frame ones, dropping some. The table shows approximately 80,000 clones, with about 92% occurring only once. Sequenced here: CD4+ or CD8+ T cells sorted from blood, sampled in a trial of the OX40 agonist ivuxolimab. These TCRs come from an adult with an advanced solid tumor such as melanoma, head and neck, liver or kidney cancer.

The chain combines TRBV6-5 with TRBJ1-3; D ambiguous. Trimming pared 6 bases from V and 0 bases from J, leaving 12 bases between. Germline V gives CDR1 MNHEY, CDR2 SVGAGI. The CDR3 has 15 residues. CDR3 bases: TGTGCCAGCAGGGGTCCGGGATTCTCTGGAAACACCATATATTTT. Its translation is CASRGPGFSGNTIYF.

This clone is a singleton in its sample. The chain joins TRBV5-3 to TRBJ1-4; TRBD1 matches at 10 bases. TRBV5-3 is designated an ORF whose function remains uncertain. This CDR3 contains 14 residues. V lost 5 bases to trimming and J lost 8 bases; unmatched junction nucleotides: 6. The CDR3 is CARRGRDRGEKLFF. The CDR3 nucleotides read TGTGCCAGAAGGGGCCGGGACAGGGGAGAAAAACTGTTTTTT.

V and J are TRBV10-1 and TRBJ2-3; 10 nucleotides match TRBD2. V lost 8 bases and J lost 1; bases outside the gene matches: 6. There are 15 residues in the CDR3. The V gene's germline CDR1 is WNHNN and CDR2 SYGVQD (reference sequence). In DNA form, the CDR3 reads TGCGCCAGCGGAACTAGCGGGGAGCGCACAGATACGCAGTATTTT. Encoded protein: CASGTSGERTDTQYF.

V and J are TRBV6-5 and TRBJ1-2; 7 bases are a match to TRBD1. V lost 5 bases, J lost 10 bases, and 7 bases stayed unmatched. CDR1 is MNHEY and CDR2 is SVGAGI in the germline V gene. This CDR3 comprises 12 residues. Here the CDR3 DNA reads TGTGCCAGCAGTCCCGGACAGGAACACTACACCTTC. It is translated as CASSPGQEHYTF.

This chain links TRBV12-5 with TRBJ1-2; D is possibly TRBD1 (5 bases). This CDR3 contains 14 residues. Per the germline V gene, CDR1 is LGHNT and CDR2 is FRNRAP. V lost 6 bases and J lost 7, with 18 bases in between. The CDR3 region has the DNA TGTGCTAGTGGCCTGTCCGGGACCGCTGGTGGCTACACCTTC. Protein product: CASGLSGTAGGYTF. Looking up the rest from reference TRBV12-5 and TRBJ1-2 gives the full variable domain: DARVTQTPRHKVTEMGQEVTMRCQPILGHNTVFWYRQTMMQGLELLAYFRNRAPLDDSGMPKDRFSAEMPDATLATLKIQPSEPRDSAVYFCASGLSGTAGGYTFGSGTRLTVV.

The gene calls are TRBV6-4 and TRBJ2-1, with a tentative D call TRBD1 (5 bases). Trimming left V 0 bases short and J 10 bases short, with 10 bases between. The CDR3 covers 13 residues. CDR1 and CDR2 from the germline V gene are MRHNA and SNTAGT. The CDR3 region is CASSDSRSGEQFF. The CDR3 DNA reads TGTGCCAGCAGTGACTCGCGTTCAGGGGAGCAGTTCTTC.

This rearrangement joins TRBV10-1 to TRBJ2-7; D may correspond to TRBD1 or TRBD2 (5 bases each). Trimming shortened V by 3 bases and J by 2 bases, and 11 bases separated the two germline ends. The length of the CDR3 is 14 residues. From germline, CDR1 is WNHNN and CDR2 SYGVQD (reference sequence). DNA for the CDR3: TGCGCCAGCAGTGATCATAGGGGAGCCTACGAGCAGTACTTC. Translated, it gives CASSDHRGAYEQYF.

The V call is TRBV4-1, the J call TRBJ1-5; a weak D match, TRBD1 (6 bases). CDR3 size: 16 residues. Germline CDR1 is MGHRA and CDR2 is YSYEKL. V lost 2 bases and J lost 8, with 19 bases in between. The CDR3 bases are TGCGCCAGCAGCCAACCTCGGAGGGGGAGGGTGGAGCCCCAGCATTTT. Protein product: CASSQPRRGRVEPQHF.

This chain uses TRBV28 with TRBJ1-5; D is ambiguous. Germline V gene lookup returns CDR1 MDHEN and CDR2 SYDVKM. Trimming removed 10 bases from V and 1 base from J, with 11 bases in between. CDR3 length equals 13 residues. DNA of the CDR3: TGTGCCACTCTCCCACAGAGCAATCAGCCCCAGCATTTT. It yields the protein CATLPQSNQPQHF.